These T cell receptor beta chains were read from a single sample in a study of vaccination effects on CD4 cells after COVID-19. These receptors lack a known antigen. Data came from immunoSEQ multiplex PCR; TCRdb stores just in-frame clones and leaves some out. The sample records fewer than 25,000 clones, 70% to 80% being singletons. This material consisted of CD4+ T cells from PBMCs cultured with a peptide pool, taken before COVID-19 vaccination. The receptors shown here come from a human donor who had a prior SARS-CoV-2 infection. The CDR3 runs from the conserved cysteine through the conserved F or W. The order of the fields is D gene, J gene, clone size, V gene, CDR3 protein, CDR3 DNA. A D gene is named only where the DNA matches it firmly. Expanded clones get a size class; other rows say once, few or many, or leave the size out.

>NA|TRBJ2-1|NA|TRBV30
CALVTFSGLYNEQFF
TGTGCCTTGGTTACCTTCAGCGGCCTCTACAATGAGCAGTTCTTC
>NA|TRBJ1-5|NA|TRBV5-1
CASSLSGYQPQHF
TGCGCCAGCAGCTTAAGCGGCTATCAGCCCCAGCATTTT
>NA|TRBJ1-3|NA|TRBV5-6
CASRRDRGSGNTIYF
TGTGCCAGCAGGCGGGACCGGGGCTCTGGAAACACCATATATTTT
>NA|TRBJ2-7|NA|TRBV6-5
CASRPGLYYEQYF
TGTGCCAGCAGACCGGGGCTATACTACGAGCAGTACTTC
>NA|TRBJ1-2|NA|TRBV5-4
CASSLDFSGYTF
TGTGCCAGCAGCTTGGACTTTTCTGGCTACACCTTC
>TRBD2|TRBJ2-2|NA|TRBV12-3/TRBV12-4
CATGGRTGELFF
TGTGCCACCGGGGGGAGAACCGGGGAGCTGTTTTTT
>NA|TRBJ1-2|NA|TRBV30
CACQSTRGYGYTF
TGTGCCTGCCAATCAACGAGGGGATATGGCTACACCTTC
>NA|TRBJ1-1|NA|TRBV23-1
CASSHPPRQGLYTEAFF
TGCGCCAGCAGTCACCCTCCGAGGCAGGGACTGTACACTGAAGCTTTCTTT
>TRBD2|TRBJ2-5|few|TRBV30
CAWSVHGGIRETQYF
TGTGCCTGGAGTGTACACGGGGGGATAAGGGAGACCCAGTACTTC
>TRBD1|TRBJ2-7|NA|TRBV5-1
CATKERTGRAYEQYF
TGCGCCACCAAAGAAAGGACAGGGCGGGCCTACGAGCAGTACTTC
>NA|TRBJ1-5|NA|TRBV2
CASRQGMEQPQHF
TGTGCCAGCAGACAGGGCATGGAACAGCCCCAGCATTTT
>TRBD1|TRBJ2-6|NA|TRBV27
CASTPLGQGAGANVLTF
TGTGCCAGCACCCCCCTAGGACAGGGGGCAGGGGCCAACGTCCTGACTTTC
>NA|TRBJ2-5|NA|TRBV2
CASSEVWGDETQYF
TGTGCCAGCAGTGAAGTCTGGGGGGACGAGACCCAGTACTTC
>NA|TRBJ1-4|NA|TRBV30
CACNTLATNEKLFF
TGTGCCTGTAACACACTCGCAACTAATGAAAAACTGTTTTTT
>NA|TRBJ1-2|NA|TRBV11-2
CASSLGVRSGYTF
TGTGCCAGCAGCTTAGGTGTAAGAAGTGGCTACACCTTC
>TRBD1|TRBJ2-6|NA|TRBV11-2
CASSSIQGVRSSGANVLTF
TGTGCCAGCAGTTCAATCCAGGGGGTAAGGTCCTCTGGGGCCAACGTCCTGACTTTC
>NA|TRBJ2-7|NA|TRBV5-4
CASSRAPSDEQYF
TGTGCCAGCAGCCGAGCACCTAGTGACGAGCAGTACTTC
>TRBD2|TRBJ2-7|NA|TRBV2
CASSVTSGDIEQYF
TGTGCCAGCAGTGTGACTAGCGGGGACATCGAGCAGTACTTC
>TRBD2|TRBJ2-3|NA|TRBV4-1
CASSQGWGGNTDTQYF
TGCGCCAGCAGCCAAGGGTGGGGAGGGAACACAGATACGCAGTATTTT
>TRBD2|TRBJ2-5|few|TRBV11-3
CASSLTSGAALQYF
TGTGCCAGCAGCTTGACTAGCGGGGCCGCACTACAGTACTTC
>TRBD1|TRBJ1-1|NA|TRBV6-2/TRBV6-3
CASSLRDRGPKSTEAFF
TGTGCCAGCAGCCTACGGGACAGGGGCCCGAAGAGCACTGAAGCTTTCTTT
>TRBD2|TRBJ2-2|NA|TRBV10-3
CAISESGGSGETGELFF
TGTGCCATCAGTGAGTCGGGTGGTAGCGGGGAGACCGGGGAGCTGTTTTTT
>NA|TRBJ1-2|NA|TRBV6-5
CASSYSPGAPGYTF
TGTGCCAGCAGTTATAGCCCAGGGGCGCCGGGCTACACCTTC
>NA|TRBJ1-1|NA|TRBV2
CASRMTGTEAFF
TGTGCCAGCAGGATGACGGGCACTGAAGCTTTCTTT
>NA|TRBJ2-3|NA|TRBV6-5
CASSRDLTDTQYF
TGTGCCAGCAGTAGGGACCTCACAGATACGCAGTATTTT
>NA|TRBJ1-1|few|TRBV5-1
CASSWSLGGDTEAFF
TGCGCCAGCAGCTGGAGTCTGGGAGGTGACACTGAAGCTTTCTTT
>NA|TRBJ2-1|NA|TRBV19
CASRNYAATEQFF
TGTGCCAGTAGAAACTACGCGGCAACTGAGCAGTTCTTC
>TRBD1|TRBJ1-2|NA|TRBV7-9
CASRGQGVNYGYTF
TGTGCCAGCAGGGGACAGGGGGTTAACTATGGCTACACCTTC
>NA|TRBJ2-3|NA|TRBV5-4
CASSLRYRVADTQYF
TGTGCCAGCAGCTTGAGGTACAGGGTAGCAGATACGCAGTATTTT
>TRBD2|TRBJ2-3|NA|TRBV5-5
CASSFLAGGADTQYF
TGTGCCAGCAGCTTTTTAGCGGGGGGCGCAGATACGCAGTATTTT
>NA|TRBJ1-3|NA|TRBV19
CASSIMVGYGNTIYF
TGTGCCAGTAGTATAATGGTTGGTTACGGAAACACCATATATTTT
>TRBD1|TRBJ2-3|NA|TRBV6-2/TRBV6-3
CASSPGQVWDTQYF
TGTGCCAGCAGCCCCGGACAGGTCTGGGATACGCAGTATTTT
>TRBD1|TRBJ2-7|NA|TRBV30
CAWRPRIGTGLWVQYF
TGTGCCTGGCGTCCCCGGATAGGGACAGGGCTTTGGGTACAGTACTTC
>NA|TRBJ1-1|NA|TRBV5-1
CASSFWELSLRGGNLAFF
TGCGCCAGCAGCTTCTGGGAGTTGTCCCTCAGGGGAGGAAATTTGGCTTTCTTT
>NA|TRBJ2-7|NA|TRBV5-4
CASSLRGTYEQYF
TGTGCCAGCAGCTTGCGGGGGACCTACGAGCAGTACTTC
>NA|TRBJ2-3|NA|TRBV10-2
CASDLSDGTDTQYF
TGCGCCAGCGACCTGTCGGATGGCACAGATACGCAGTATTTT
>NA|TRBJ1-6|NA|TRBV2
CASVETDHYNSPLHF
TGTGCCAGCGTAGAGACAGACCATTATAATTCACCCCTCCACTTT
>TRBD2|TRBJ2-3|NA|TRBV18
CASSPPGSGGAADTQYF
TGTGCCAGCTCACCACCGGGGAGCGGGGGGGCGGCAGATACGCAGTATTTT
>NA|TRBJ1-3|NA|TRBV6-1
CASSEAYPSGNTIYF
TGTGCCAGCAGTGAAGCTTACCCCTCTGGAAACACCATATATTTT
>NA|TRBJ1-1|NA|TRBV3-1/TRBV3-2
CASSQYGRGNTEAFF
TGTGCCAGCAGCCAATACGGACGGGGGAACACTGAAGCTTTCTTT
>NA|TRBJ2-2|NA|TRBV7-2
CASSFYGVPDAGELFF
TGTGCCAGCAGCTTTTATGGGGTTCCCGATGCCGGGGAGCTGTTTTTT
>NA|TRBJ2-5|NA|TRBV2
CASSGNRANGQETQYF
TGTGCCAGCAGTGGGAACAGGGCCAATGGACAAGAGACCCAGTACTTC
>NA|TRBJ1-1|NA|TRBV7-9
CASSLGQNTEAFF
TGTGCCAGCAGCTTAGGACAGAACACTGAAGCTTTCTTT
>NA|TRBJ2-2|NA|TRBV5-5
CASSPPHGYDTGELFF
TGTGCCAGCTCCCCCCCCCATGGATATGACACCGGGGAGCTGTTTTTT
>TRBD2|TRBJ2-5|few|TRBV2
CASRTGLAGDQYF
TGTGCCAGCAGGACCGGGCTAGCGGGAGACCAGTACTTC
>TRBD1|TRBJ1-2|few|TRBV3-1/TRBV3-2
CASSRGTGGDYGYTF
TGTGCCAGCAGCCGCGGGACAGGGGGGGACTATGGCTACACCTTC
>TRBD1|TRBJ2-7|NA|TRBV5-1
CASSKGSGQGTYEQYF
TGCGCCAGCAGCAAGGGGTCGGGACAGGGAACCTACGAGCAGTACTTC
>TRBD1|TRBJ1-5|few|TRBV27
CASSSRQGGQPQHF
TGTGCCAGCAGTTCGAGACAGGGAGGTCAGCCCCAGCATTTT
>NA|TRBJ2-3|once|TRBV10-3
CAISRDGTDQGPPRDTQYF
TGTGCCATCAGTCGCGATGGGACCGACCAGGGGCCCCCTCGGGATACGCAGTATTTT
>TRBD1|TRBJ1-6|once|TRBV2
CASSEGARGLRNSPLHF
TGTGCCAGCAGTGAGGGGGCCAGGGGGCTTCGTAATTCACCCCTCCACTTT
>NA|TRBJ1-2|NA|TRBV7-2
CASSLVSDREGYTF
TGTGCCAGCAGCTTAGTGTCGGACAGAGAGGGCTACACCTTC
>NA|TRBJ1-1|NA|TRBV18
CASSPLGGEAFF
TGTGCCAGCTCACCACTCGGCGGTGAAGCTTTCTTT
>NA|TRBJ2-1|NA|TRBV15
CATSRDTGNHYNEQFF
TGTGCCACCAGCAGAGACACCGGGAACCACTACAATGAGCAGTTCTTC
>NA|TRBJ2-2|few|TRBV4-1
CASSHRIASNTGELFF
TGCGCCAGCAGCCATCGTATAGCTTCGAACACCGGGGAGCTGTTTTTT
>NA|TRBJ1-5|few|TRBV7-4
CASGGHDETQHF
TGTGCCAGCGGTGGACACGATGAGACCCAGCATTTT
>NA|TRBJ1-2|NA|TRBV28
CASSLSLGGVSYGYTF
TGTGCCAGCAGTTTATCCCTCGGCGGGGTTAGTTATGGCTACACCTTC
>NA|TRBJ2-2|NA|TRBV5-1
CASSHTGTYTGELFF
TGCGCCAGCAGTCATACAGGGACGTACACCGGGGAGCTGTTTTTT
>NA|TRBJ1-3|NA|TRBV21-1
CASSPDTSSGNTIYF
TGTGCCAGCAGCCCGGACACCTCCTCTGGAAACACCATATATTTT
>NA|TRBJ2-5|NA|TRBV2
CASSEVGGETQYF
TGTGCCAGCAGTGAGGTCGGAGGGGAGACCCAGTACTTC